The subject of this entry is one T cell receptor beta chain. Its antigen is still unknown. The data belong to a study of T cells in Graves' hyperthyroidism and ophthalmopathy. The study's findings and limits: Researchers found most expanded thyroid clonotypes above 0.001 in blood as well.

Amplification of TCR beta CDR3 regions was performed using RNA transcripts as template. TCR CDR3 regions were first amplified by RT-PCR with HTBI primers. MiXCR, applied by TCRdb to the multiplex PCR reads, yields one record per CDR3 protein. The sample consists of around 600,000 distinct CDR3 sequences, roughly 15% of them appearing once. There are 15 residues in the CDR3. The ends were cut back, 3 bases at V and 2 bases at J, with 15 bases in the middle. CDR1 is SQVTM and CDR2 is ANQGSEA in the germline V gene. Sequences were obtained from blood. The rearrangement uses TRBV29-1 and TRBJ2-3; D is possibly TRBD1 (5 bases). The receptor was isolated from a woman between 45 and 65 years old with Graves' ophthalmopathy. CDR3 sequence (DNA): TGCAGCGTTGACAGGGCCAAGGAATACACAGATACGCAGTATTTT. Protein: CSVDRAKEYTDTQYF.